The 9 T cell receptor beta chains below all came from one sample that was sequenced in a study of immune evolution from preneoplasia to lung adenocarcinoma. TCRdb's copy holds only in-frame clones and misses some; the assay was immunoSEQ multiplex PCR. Of 9,500 to 12,000 clones listed, roughly 88% were seen once; the top ten hold less than 4.5%. The sequencing sample was made of FFPE invasive lung adenocarcinoma tissue. The origin of the receptors is a person between 70 and 80 years old with invasive lung adenocarcinoma.

The sample holds one count of this clone. V gene TRBV7-9 combines with J gene TRBJ1-1; no clear D. The CDR3 is made up of 17 amino acids. Per the germline V gene, CDR1 is SEHNR and CDR2 is FQNEAQ (reference sequence). The V end lost 1 base, the J end lost 3 bases, and 18 bases lay between the germline ends. The CDR3 here is CASSLVRSPDLYTEAFF. The CDR3 region has the DNA TGTGCCAGCAGCTTAGTTAGGTCCCCCGACCTTTACACTGAAGCTTTCTTT.

This rearrangement joins TRBV27 to TRBJ2-3; D is unresolved. The germline CDR1 and CDR2 sequences are MNHEY and SMNVEV (reference sequence). Trimming shortened V by 2 bases and J by 5 bases, and 8 bases separated the two germline ends. The CDR3 extends over 13 amino acids. CDR3 bases: TGTGCCAGCAGTTTACCCGCAGGAGATACGCAGTATTTT. It codes for CASSLPAGDTQYF.

The chain has TRBV29-1 and TRBJ2-7; 7 nucleotides line up with TRBD1. V trimming: 4 bases; J trimming: 2 bases; junction bases outside the gene matches: 2. Germline V gives CDR1 SQVTM, CDR2 ANQGSEA. This CDR3 comprises 12 residues. The CDR3 DNA follows: TGCAGCGTTGGGGGACAGACCTACGAGCAGTACTTC. Translating it yields CSVGGQTYEQYF.

The chain uses TRBV29-1 and TRBJ1-1; no clear D gene. Germline lookup yields CDR1 SQVTM and CDR2 ANQGSEA. The V gene lost 7 bases and the J gene lost 1 base, with 10 bases spanning the gap. The CDR3 runs 12 residues. CDR3: CSGGLQNTEAFF. The CDR3 region has the DNA TGCAGCGGCGGACTCCAGAACACTGAAGCTTTCTTT.

The chain combines TRBV28 with TRBJ1-2; no firm D call. The CDR3 spans 11 residues. Per the germline V gene, CDR1 is MDHEN and CDR2 is SYDVKM. Trimming removed 5 bases from V and 5 bases from J, with 6 bases in between. The CDR3 reads CASSAGYGYTF. CDR3 nucleotides: TGTGCCAGCAGTGCGGGATATGGCTACACCTTC.

The chain links TRBV6-1 to TRBJ2-7; no reliable D call. CDR1 and CDR2 from the germline V gene are MNHNS and SASEGT. The CDR3 runs to 11 residues. Deletions cut 7 bases from V and 4 bases from J, with 8 bases between. The CDR3 nucleotides are TGTGCCAGCAAGCAGGTTTACGAGCAGTACTTC. Translation gives CASKQVYEQYF.

The V call is TRBV9, the J call TRBJ1-1; tentatively, D is TRBD1 (6 bases). This CDR3 spans 16 amino acids. Trimming pared 0 bases from V and 4 bases from J, leaving 16 bases between. Germline V gene data show CDR1 as SGDLS and CDR2 as YYNGEE. The CDR3 protein is CASSVGGGAQGTEAFF. The CDR3 coding sequence is TGTGCCAGCAGCGTAGGAGGGGGGGCGCAAGGCACTGAAGCTTTCTTT.

The chain links TRBV7-9 to TRBJ2-6; possible D gene TRBD1, 6 bases. Trimming took 8 bases from V and 1 from J, leaving 9 bases between them. CDR3 length: 14 amino acids. The germline CDR1 and CDR2 sequences are SEHNR and FQNEAQ (reference sequence). CDR3 bases: TGTGCCAGCGGTGGGACATCTGGGGCCAACGTCCTGACTTTC. This translates into CASGGTSGANVLTF.

The V call is TRBV5-1, the J call TRBJ2-1; D is undetermined. CDR1 is SGHRS, CDR2 YFSETQ, per germline. This CDR3 spans 16 amino acids. Trimming stripped 6 bases from V and 0 bases from J, with 16 bases between. CDR3 sequence reads: CASTLKQPSSYNEQFF. The CDR3 DNA follows: TGCGCCAGCACCCTAAAACAGCCCAGCTCCTACAATGAGCAGTTCTTC. Full variable domain (remainder filled in from reference TRBV5-1 and TRBJ2-1): KAGVTQTPRYLIKTRGQQVTLSCSPISGHRSVSWYQQTPGQGLQFLFEYFSETQRNKGNFPGRFSGRQFSNSRSEMNVSTLELGDSALYLCASTLKQPSSYNEQFFGPGTRLTVL.